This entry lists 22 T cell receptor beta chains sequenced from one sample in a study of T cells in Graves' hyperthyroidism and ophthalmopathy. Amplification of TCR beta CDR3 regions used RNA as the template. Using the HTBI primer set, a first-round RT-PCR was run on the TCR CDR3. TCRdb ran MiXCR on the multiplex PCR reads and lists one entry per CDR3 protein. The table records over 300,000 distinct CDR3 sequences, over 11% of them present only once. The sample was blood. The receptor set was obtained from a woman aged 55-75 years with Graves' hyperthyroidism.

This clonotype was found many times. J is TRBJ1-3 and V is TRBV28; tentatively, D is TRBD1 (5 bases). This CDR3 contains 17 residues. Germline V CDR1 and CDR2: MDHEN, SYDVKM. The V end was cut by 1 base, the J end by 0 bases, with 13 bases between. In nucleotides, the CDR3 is TGTGCCAGCAGTTTATTTCGGGGCAGCAACTCTGGAAACACCATATATTTT. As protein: CASSLFRGSNSGNTIYF.

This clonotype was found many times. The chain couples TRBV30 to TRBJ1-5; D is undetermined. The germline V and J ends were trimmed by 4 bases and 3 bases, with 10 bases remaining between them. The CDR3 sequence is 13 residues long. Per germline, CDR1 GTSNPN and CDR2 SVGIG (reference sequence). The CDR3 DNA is TGTGCCTGGACGTTGGCCGCCAATCAGCCCCAGCATTTT. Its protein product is CAWTLAANQPQHF.

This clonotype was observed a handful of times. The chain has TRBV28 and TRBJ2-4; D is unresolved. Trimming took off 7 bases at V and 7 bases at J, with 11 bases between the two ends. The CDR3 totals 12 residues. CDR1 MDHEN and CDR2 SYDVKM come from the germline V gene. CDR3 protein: CASTQPGNIQYF. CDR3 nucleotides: TGTGCCAGCACTCAACCCGGGAACATTCAGTACTTC.

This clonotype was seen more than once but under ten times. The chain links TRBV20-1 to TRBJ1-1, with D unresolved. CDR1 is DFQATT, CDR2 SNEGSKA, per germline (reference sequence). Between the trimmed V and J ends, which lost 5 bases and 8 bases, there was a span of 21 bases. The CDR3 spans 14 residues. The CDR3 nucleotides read TGCAGTGCTTTAAGACCGAGTATTACAGAGGAAGCTTTCTTT. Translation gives CSALRPSITEEAFF.

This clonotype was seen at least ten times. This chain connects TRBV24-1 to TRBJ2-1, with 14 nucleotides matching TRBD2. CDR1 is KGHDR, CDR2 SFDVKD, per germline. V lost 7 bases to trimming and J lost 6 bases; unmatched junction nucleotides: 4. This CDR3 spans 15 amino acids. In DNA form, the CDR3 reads TGTGCCACCAGAGCCGGGACTAGCGGGAGCAATGAGCAGTTCTTC. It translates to CATRAGTSGSNEQFF.

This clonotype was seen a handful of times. The CDR3 region is CASSRRGASETQYF. Here the CDR3 DNA reads TGTGCCAGCAGCCGCCGAGGGGCGTCGGAGACCCAGTACTTC. This chain joins TRBV7-9 and TRBJ2-5; D may match TRBD1 or TRBD2 (5 bases each). V lost 5 bases to trimming and J lost 5 bases, with 15 bases between them. This CDR3 contains 14 residues. Germline V gene lookup returns CDR1 SEHNR and CDR2 FQNEAQ (reference sequence).

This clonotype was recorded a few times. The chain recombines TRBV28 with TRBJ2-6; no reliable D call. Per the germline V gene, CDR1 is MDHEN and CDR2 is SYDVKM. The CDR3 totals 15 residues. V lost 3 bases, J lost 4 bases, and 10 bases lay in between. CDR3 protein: CASSFPWPGANVLTF. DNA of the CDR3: TGTGCCAGCAGTTTTCCCTGGCCAGGGGCCAACGTCCTGACTTTC.

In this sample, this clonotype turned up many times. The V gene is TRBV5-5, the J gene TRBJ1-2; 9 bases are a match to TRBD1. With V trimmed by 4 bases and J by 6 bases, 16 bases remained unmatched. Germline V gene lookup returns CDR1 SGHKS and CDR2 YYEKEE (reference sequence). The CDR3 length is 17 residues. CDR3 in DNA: TGTGCCAGCAGCCCCACCCGGGACAGGGTTTATTTGGATGGCTACACCTTC. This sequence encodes CASSPTRDRVYLDGYTF.

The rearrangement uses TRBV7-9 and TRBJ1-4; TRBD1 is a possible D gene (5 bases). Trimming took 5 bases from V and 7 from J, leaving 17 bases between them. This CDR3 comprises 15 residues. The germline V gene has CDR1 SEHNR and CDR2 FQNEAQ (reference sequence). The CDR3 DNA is TGTGCCAGCAGCCTCCGGGGAACAAGGGGTGAAAAACTGTTTTTT. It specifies CASSLRGTRGEKLFF.

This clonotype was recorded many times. CDR3: CASRKRGVGETTNEKLFF. DNA of the CDR3: TGTGCCAGCAGGAAGAGAGGGGTTGGAGAAACAACTAATGAAAAACTGTTTTTT. This chain links TRBV27 with TRBJ1-4; D may be TRBD1 (5 bases). CDR3 length: 18 amino acids. Trimming left V 6 bases short and J 0 bases short, with 20 bases between. The germline V gene has CDR1 MNHEY and CDR2 SMNVEV (reference sequence).

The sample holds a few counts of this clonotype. The DNA of the CDR3 is TGTGCCAGCAGTGACCACTTGACTAGCGGGATGGTCGAGCAGTACTTC. Translating gives CASSDHLTSGMVEQYF. This chain joins TRBV2 and TRBJ2-7; 11 bases are a match to TRBD2. With V trimmed by 3 bases and J by 6 bases, 10 bases remained unmatched. This CDR3 spans 16 amino acids. Germline CDR1 and CDR2: SNHLY and FYNNEI.

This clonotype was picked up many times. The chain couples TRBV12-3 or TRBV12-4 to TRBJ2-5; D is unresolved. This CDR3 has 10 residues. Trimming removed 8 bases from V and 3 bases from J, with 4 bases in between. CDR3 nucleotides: TGTGCCAGCGGCGAAGAGACCCAGTACTTC. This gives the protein CASGEETQYF.

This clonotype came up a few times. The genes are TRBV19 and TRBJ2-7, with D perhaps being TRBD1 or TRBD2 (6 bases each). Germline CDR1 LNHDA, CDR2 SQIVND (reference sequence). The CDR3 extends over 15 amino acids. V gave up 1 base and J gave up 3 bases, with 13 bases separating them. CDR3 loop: CASSIVGGQVYEQYF. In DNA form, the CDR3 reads TGTGCCAGTAGTATAGTAGGGGGGCAGGTCTACGAGCAGTACTTC.

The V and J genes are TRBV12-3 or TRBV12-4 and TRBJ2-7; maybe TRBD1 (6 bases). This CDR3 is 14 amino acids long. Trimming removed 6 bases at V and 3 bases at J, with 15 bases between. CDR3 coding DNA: TGTGCCAGCAGCCCCAACAGGGCCGACTACGAGCAGTACTTC. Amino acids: CASSPNRADYEQYF.

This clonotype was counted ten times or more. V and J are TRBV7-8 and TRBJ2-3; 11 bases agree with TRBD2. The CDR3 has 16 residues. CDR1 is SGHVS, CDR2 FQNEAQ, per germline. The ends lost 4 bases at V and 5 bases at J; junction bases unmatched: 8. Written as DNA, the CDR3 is TGTGCCAGCAGCTCGATAGCGGGAGGGCCCGGAGATACGCAGTATTTT. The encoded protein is CASSSIAGGPGDTQYF.

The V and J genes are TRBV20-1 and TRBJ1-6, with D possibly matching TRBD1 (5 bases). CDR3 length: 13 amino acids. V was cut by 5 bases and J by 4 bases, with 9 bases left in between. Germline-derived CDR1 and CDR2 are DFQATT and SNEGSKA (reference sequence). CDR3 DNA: TGCAGTGCTCGGGGGTCTTATAATTCACCCCTCCACTTT. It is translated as CSARGSYNSPLHF.

The CDR3 loop is CASSPRDSNSPLHF. The DNA of the CDR3 is TGTGCCAGCAGTCCCCGGGACAGCAATTCACCCCTCCACTTT. The chain has TRBV6-1 and TRBJ1-6, with TRBD1 identical over 7 bases. Germline loops: CDR1 MNHNS, CDR2 SASEGT. Trimming cost V 5 bases and J 7 bases; bases outside gene matches: 5. This CDR3 is 14 amino acids long.

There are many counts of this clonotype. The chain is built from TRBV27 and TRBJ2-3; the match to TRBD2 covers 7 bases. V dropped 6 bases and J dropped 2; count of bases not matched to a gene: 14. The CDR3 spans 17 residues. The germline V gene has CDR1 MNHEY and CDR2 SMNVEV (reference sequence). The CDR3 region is CASRTRTGGSLTDTQYF. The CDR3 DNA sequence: TGTGCCAGCAGAACTAGAACGGGCGGGAGTCTCACAGATACGCAGTATTTT.

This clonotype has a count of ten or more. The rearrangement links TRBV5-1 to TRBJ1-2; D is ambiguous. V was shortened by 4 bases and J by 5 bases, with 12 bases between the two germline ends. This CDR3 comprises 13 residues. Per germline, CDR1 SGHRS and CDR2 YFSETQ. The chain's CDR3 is CASSGPPEYGYTF. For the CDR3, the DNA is TGCGCCAGCAGCGGACCCCCCGAATATGGCTACACCTTC.

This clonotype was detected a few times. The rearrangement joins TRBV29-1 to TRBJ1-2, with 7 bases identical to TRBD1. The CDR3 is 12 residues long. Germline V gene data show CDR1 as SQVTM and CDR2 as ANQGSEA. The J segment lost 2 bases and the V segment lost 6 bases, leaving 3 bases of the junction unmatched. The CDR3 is CSVRGQNYGYTF. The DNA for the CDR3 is TGCAGCGTACGGGGACAGAACTATGGCTACACCTTC.

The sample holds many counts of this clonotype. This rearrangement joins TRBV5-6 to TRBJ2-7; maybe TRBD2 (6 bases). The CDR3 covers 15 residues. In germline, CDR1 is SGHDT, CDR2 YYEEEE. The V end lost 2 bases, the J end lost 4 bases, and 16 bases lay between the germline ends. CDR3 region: CASSFARGLVYEQYF. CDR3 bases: TGTGCCAGCAGCTTCGCCCGGGGACTGGTTTACGAGCAGTACTTC.

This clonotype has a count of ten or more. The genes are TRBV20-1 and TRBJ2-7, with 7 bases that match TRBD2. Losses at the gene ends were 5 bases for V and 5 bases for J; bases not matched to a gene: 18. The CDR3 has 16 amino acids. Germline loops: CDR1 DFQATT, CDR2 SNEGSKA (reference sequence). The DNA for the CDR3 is TGCAGTGCTGCCCCTGTATCGTGGGAGGGTCTTGACGAGCAGTACTTC. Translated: CSAAPVSWEGLDEQYF.